The 16 T cell receptor beta chains below come from one sample, sequenced in a study of cytomegalovirus exposure and HLA in healthy donors. In the PCR, 60 Vbeta and 13 Jbeta primers were used. Sequencing was performed with immunoSEQ multiplex PCR; in TCRdb, only in-frame clones are kept and a portion is missing. The sample records over 150,000 clones, 65% to 85% being singletons. Sequencing was carried out using PBMCs. The receptors derive from a woman aged 45-65 years in good health and CMV-seropositive.

This chain links TRBV2 with TRBJ1-1; TRBD1 might be the D (6 bases). This CDR3 is 12 amino acids long. From germline, CDR1 is SNHLY and CDR2 FYNNEI. The ends were cut back, 7 bases at V and 12 bases at J, with 18 bases in the middle. The CDR3 DNA reads TGTGCCAGCAATCTTGGCCAGGGGTCTCCTTTCTTT. Amino acid sequence: CASNLGQGSPFF.

The chain couples TRBV28 to TRBJ2-7; maybe TRBD1 (5 bases). V was pared by 10 bases and J by 3 bases, with 16 bases between. Looked up from germline, CDR1 is MDHEN and CDR2 is SYDVKM. The CDR3 contains 13 residues. The CDR3 DNA follows: TGTGCCACTCAGTGGGGCTCAGGCTACGAGCAGTACTTC. Translating gives CATQWGSGYEQYF. The full variable domain, with the rest looked up from reference TRBV28 and TRBJ2-7, is DVKVTQSSRYLVKRTGEKVFLECVQDMDHENMFWYRQDPGLGLRLIYFSYDVKMKEKGDIPEGYSVSREKKERFSLILESASTNQTSMYLCATQWGSGYEQYFGPGTRLTVT.

The J gene is TRBJ1-2, the V gene TRBV9, with 7 positions matching TRBD1. Germline V gives CDR1 SGDLS, CDR2 YYNGEE. The CDR3 loop spans 14 amino acids. The V segment lost 7 bases and the J segment 0 bases; nucleotides outside the gene matches: 6. The CDR3 DNA is TGTGCCAGCTCACACGGGACAGCTAACTATGGCTACACCTTC. Translated, it gives CASSHGTANYGYTF.

The genes are TRBV6-1 and TRBJ1-1, with a possible D match to TRBD1 (6 bases). Between the trimmed V and J ends, which lost 1 base and 1 base, there was a span of 13 bases. The germline V gene has CDR1 MNHNS and CDR2 SASEGT. This CDR3 region has 16 residues. The CDR3 sequence is CASSEEGTSRNTEAFF. The CDR3 region has the DNA TGTGCCAGCAGTGAAGAAGGGACAAGCCGGAACACTGAAGCTTTCTTT.

As to this clone: An end of the junction does not agree with germline; a read error may underlie this. This rearrangement joins TRBV19 to TRBJ1-3; D gene uncertain. This CDR3 is 14 amino acids long. Germline loops: CDR1 LNHDA, CDR2 SQIVND (reference sequence). CDR3 sequence: CASSITAAGNAIYF. The CDR3, as DNA: TGTGCCAGTAGTATAACAGCCGCTGGAAACGCCATATATTTT.

The rearrangement links TRBV2 to TRBJ1-4; D ambiguous. CDR1 and CDR2 from the germline V gene are SNHLY and FYNNEI. The CDR3 contains 15 residues. The V and J ends lost 2 bases and 2 bases respectively, with 9 bases between them. The CDR3: CASSERTGTNEKLFF. In DNA, the CDR3 is TGTGCCAGCAGTGAACGTACGGGGACTAATGAAAAACTGTTTTTT.

This chain joins TRBV29-1 and TRBJ2-7; possible D gene TRBD2, 6 bases. Trimming shortened V by 3 bases and J by 4 bases, and 7 bases separated the two germline ends. The germline gives CDR1 SQVTM, CDR2 ANQGSEA. CDR3 size: 11 residues. CDR3 sequence: CSVEGGYEQYF. Here the CDR3 DNA reads TGCAGCGTTGAGGGGGGTTACGAGCAGTACTTC.

The rearrangement joins TRBV19 to TRBJ2-1; 8 bases align to TRBD1. The V gene's germline CDR1 is LNHDA and CDR2 SQIVND (reference sequence). The CDR3 is 15 amino acids. After removal of 5 bases from V and 5 bases from J, the junction contained 8 bases not matched to a gene. DNA of the CDR3: TGTGCCAGTAGTTCAGGACAGGGCCTCGACAATGAGCAGTTCTTC. Protein: CASSSGQGLDNEQFF.

In this sample, this clone turned up once. The chain has TRBV5-1 and TRBJ2-2, with D maybe TRBD1 (5 bases). This CDR3 comprises 16 residues. Germline V gives CDR1 SGHRS, CDR2 YFSETQ. The germline V and J ends were trimmed by 2 bases and 4 bases, with 15 bases remaining between them. The CDR3 DNA is TGCGCCAGCAGCTTCTCCGGCGACAGTCTCACCGGGGAGCTGTTTTTT. This sequence encodes CASSFSGDSLTGELFF.

V and J are TRBV13 and TRBJ2-2, with 12 nucleotides matching TRBD1. Germline values: CDR1 PRHDT, CDR2 FYEKMQ (reference sequence). Losses at the gene ends were 6 bases for V and 7 bases for J; bases not matched to a gene: 6. The CDR3 has 15 residues. CDR3 residues: CASRAGTGGNGELFF. The CDR3 nucleotides read TGTGCCAGCAGGGCTGGGACAGGGGGCAACGGGGAGCTGTTTTTT.

The chain couples TRBV5-4 to TRBJ2-6; D uncertain. This CDR3 has 15 residues. Trimming left V 4 bases short and J 1 base short, with 9 bases between. Germline CDR1 SGHNT, CDR2 YYREEE (reference sequence). The CDR3 reads CASSQELSGANVLTF. DNA of the CDR3: TGTGCCAGCAGCCAGGAACTGTCTGGGGCCAACGTCCTGACTTTC.

The V gene is TRBV11-2, the J gene TRBJ2-7; maybe TRBD1 (7 bases). CDR3 size: 13 residues. Germline CDR1 is SGHAT and CDR2 is FQNNGV. V lost 4 bases, J lost 5 bases, and 12 bases lay in between. The DNA for the CDR3 is TGTGCCAGCAGCTCCAGGGGGGATAACGAGCAGTACTTC. Translation gives CASSSRGDNEQYF.

The rearrangement uses TRBV19 and TRBJ2-5, with TRBD1 matching over 8 bases. CDR3 length: 14 amino acids. Germline lookup yields CDR1 LNHDA and CDR2 SQIVND (reference sequence). V trimming: 4 bases; J trimming: 7 bases; junction bases outside the gene matches: 8. CDR3 region: CASSTTGEFGTQYF. DNA of the CDR3: TGTGCCAGTAGTACGACAGGGGAGTTCGGGACCCAGTACTTC.

The chain joins TRBV28 to TRBJ2-6; D remains ambiguous. From germline, CDR1 is MDHEN and CDR2 SYDVKM. CDR3 length: 13 amino acids. V shed 11 bases and J shed 3 bases, with 11 bases lying between them. The CDR3 region is CAPFRRGANVLTF. CDR3 nucleotides: TGTGCCCCCTTTCGTCGTGGGGCCAACGTCCTGACTTTC.

The chain is built from TRBV7-2 and TRBJ1-5, with 8 positions matching TRBD1. Trimming removed 3 bases from V and 7 bases from J; junction bases left unmatched: 8. The CDR3 is 15 residues long. CDR1 and CDR2 from the germline V gene are SGHTA and FQGNSA. CDR3 bases: TGTGCCAGCAGCTTGACAGGGGCCCAGGGCCAGCCCCAGCATTTT. It yields the protein CASSLTGAQGQPQHF.

The chain couples TRBV29-1 to TRBJ1-1, with D tentatively TRBD1 (6 bases). Trimming took off 4 bases at V and 3 bases at J, with 15 bases between the two ends. The CDR3 is 14 residues long. Germline V gene data show CDR1 as SQVTM and CDR2 as ANQGSEA. CDR3 in amino acids: CSVAPQGWDTEAFF. The CDR3 bases are TGCAGCGTTGCCCCACAGGGATGGGACACTGAAGCTTTCTTT.